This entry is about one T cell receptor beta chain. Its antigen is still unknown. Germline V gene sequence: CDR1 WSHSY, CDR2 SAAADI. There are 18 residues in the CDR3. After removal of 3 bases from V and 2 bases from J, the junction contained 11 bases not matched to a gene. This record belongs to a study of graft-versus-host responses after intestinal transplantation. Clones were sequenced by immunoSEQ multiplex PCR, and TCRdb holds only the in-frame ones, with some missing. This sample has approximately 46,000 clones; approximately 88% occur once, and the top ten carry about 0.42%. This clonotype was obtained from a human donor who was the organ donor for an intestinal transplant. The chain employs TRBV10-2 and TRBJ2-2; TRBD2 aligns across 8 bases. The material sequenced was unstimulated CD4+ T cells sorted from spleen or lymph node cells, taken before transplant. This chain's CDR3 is CASSESGLAGTNTGELFF. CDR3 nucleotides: TGCGCCAGCAGTGAATCTGGACTAGCAGGAACCAACACCGGGGAGCTGTTTTTT.